In its sample, the clone carrying this TCR beta chain was seen many times. The data belong to a study of T-cell reconstitution after alpha-beta-depleted transplantation in children. The CDR3 runs to 14 residues. Germline loops: CDR1 SEHNR, CDR2 FQNEAQ (reference sequence). Trimming stripped 6 bases from V and 2 bases from J, with 10 bases between. Researchers prepared the TCRbeta library using unique molecular identifiers, the study reports. TCRdb reprocessed the PCR reads with MiXCR, giving one entry per CDR3 protein. The sample records about 230,000 distinct CDR3 sequences, 12% being singletons. The receptor was isolated from a human donor who donated a stem cell graft to a child with acute lymphoblastic leukemia. Sequenced here: PBMCs from the stem cell graft donor, sampled from the stem cell graft. This sequence joins TRBV7-9 and TRBJ2-2; weak D call: TRBD2 (5 bases). CDR3 nucleotides: TGTGCCAGCAGTGTTAGCGAAAACACCGGGGAGCTGTTTTTT. This sequence encodes CASSVSENTGELFF.